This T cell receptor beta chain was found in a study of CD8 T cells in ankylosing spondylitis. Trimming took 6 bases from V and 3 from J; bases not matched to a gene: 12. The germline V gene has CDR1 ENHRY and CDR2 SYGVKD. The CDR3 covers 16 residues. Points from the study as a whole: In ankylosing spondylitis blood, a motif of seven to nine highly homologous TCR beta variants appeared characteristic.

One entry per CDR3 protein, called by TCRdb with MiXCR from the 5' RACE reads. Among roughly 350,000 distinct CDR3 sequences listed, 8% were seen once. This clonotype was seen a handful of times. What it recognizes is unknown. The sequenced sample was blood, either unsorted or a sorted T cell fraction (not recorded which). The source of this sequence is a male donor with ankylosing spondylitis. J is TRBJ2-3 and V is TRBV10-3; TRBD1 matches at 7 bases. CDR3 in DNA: TGTGCCATCAGCCCGAACAGGGGTGAAGGGACAGATACGCAGTATTTT. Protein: CAISPNRGEGTDTQYF.